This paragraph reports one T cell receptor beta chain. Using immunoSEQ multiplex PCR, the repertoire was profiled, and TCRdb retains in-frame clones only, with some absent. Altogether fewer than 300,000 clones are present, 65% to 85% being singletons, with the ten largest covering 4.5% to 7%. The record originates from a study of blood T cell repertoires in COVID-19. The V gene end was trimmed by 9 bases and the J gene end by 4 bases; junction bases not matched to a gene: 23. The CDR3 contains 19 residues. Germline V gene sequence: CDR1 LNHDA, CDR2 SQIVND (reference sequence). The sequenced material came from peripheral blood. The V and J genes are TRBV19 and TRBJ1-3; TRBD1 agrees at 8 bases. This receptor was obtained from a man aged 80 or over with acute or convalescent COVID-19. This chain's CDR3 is CASRSYDRGTTRAGNTIYF. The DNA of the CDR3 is TGTGCCAGCCGTAGTTACGACAGGGGAACTACCCGCGCAGGAAACACCATATATTTT.